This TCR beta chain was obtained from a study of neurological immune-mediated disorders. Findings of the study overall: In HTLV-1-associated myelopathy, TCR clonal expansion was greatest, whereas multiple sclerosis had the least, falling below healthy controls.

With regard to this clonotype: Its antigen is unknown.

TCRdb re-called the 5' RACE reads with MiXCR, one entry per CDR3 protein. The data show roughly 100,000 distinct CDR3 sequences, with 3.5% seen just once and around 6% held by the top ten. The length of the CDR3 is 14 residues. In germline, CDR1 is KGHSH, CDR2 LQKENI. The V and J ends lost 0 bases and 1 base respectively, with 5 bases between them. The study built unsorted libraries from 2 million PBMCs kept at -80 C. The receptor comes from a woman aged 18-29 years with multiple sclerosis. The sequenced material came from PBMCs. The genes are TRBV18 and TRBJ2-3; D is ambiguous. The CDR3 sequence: CASSPPSGTDTQYF. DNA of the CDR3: TGTGCCAGCTCACCACCGAGCGGCACAGATACGCAGTATTTT.